The rows below give T cell receptor beta chains drawn from one sample of a study of CD8 T cells in Susac syndrome. TCRdb re-analysed the immunoSEQ multiplex PCR reads in MiXCR, keeping a single row per CDR3 protein. Of under 200,000 distinct CDR3 sequences in the sample, approximately 95% are singletons; the top ten hold approximately 0.1%. Sample: CD4+ T cells from PBMCs. Receptor source: a human donor in good health. Each CDR3 is given with its conserved first and last residue.

v_call: TRBV20-1; j_call: TRBJ1-1; cdr3_aa: CSASRQLNTEAFF
v_call: TRBV11-2; j_call: TRBJ2-3; cdr3_aa: CASSTSGAPTDTQYF
v_call: TRBV30; j_call: TRBJ2-3; cdr3_aa: CAWSVRTRTDTQYF
v_call: TRBV15; j_call: TRBJ2-4; cdr3_aa: CATSREGVFRNIQYF
v_call: TRBV3-1; j_call: TRBJ1-1; cdr3_aa: CASSQRGVNTEAFF
v_call: TRBV18; j_call: TRBJ1-5; cdr3_aa: CASSPSPNQPQHF
v_call: TRBV28; j_call: TRBJ2-3; cdr3_aa: CASSSGTGVPTDTQYF
v_call: TRBV20-1; j_call: TRBJ2-7; cdr3_aa: CSARAPMGVYEQYF
v_call: TRBV5-1; j_call: TRBJ1-1; cdr3_aa: CASSQNVGMNTEAFF
v_call: TRBV4-1; j_call: TRBJ1-2; cdr3_aa: CASSQFPPDGGYTF
v_call: TRBV29-1; j_call: TRBJ1-2; cdr3_aa: CSVVGQASNYGYTF
v_call: TRBV11-1; j_call: TRBJ1-1; cdr3_aa: CASTGNTEAFF
v_call: TRBV29-1; j_call: TRBJ1-2; cdr3_aa: CSVAIGSYYGYTF
v_call: TRBV3-1; j_call: TRBJ2-7; cdr3_aa: CASSQRGTDEQYF
v_call: TRBV5-1; j_call: TRBJ2-1; cdr3_aa: CASSLDPDGSYNEQFF
v_call: TRBV18; j_call: TRBJ1-2; cdr3_aa: CASSSEGLYGYTF
v_call: TRBV2; j_call: TRBJ2-3; cdr3_aa: CASSERPSGVGTQYF
v_call: TRBV14; j_call: TRBJ2-7; cdr3_aa: CASSQDMDTRQYF
v_call: TRBV20-1; j_call: TRBJ1-2; cdr3_aa: CSPRDASNYGYTF
v_call: TRBV27; j_call: TRBJ1-2; cdr3_aa: CASRLSVEYGYTF
v_call: TRBV25-1; j_call: TRBJ2-3; cdr3_aa: CASSVTGSKDTQYF
v_call: TRBV6-5; j_call: TRBJ1-2; cdr3_aa: CASSYGTNHYGYTF
v_call: TRBV10-3; j_call: TRBJ1-5; cdr3_aa: CAISDRDQPQHF
v_call: TRBV9; j_call: TRBJ1-1; cdr3_aa: CASSVSSLNTEAFF
v_call: TRBV29-1; j_call: TRBJ2-5; cdr3_aa: CSARRSETQYF
v_call: TRBV10-3; j_call: TRBJ2-6; cdr3_aa: CATLQELMGANVLTF
v_call: TRBV20-1; j_call: TRBJ2-3; cdr3_aa: CSARDKTSGHYTDTQYF
v_call: TRBV27; j_call: TRBJ2-2; cdr3_aa: CASSSRAWDAGELFF
v_call: TRBV7-2; j_call: TRBJ1-2; cdr3_aa: CASSLTTGTYTF
v_call: TRBV9; j_call: TRBJ1-2; cdr3_aa: CASSVVEGYGYTF
v_call: TRBV20-1; j_call: TRBJ2-1; cdr3_aa: CSANYQGIEQFF
v_call: TRBV27; j_call: TRBJ1-1; cdr3_aa: CASSLGIYTEAFF
v_call: TRBV20-1; j_call: TRBJ2-1; cdr3_aa: CSARDLAWTNEQFF
v_call: TRBV20-1; j_call: TRBJ2-1; cdr3_aa: CSASSVGGGSSSYNEQFF
v_call: TRBV29-1; j_call: TRBJ2-7; cdr3_aa: CSVAGSYEQYF
v_call: TRBV29-1; j_call: TRBJ2-3; cdr3_aa: CSVLHRDRSTDTQYF
v_call: TRBV5-1; j_call: TRBJ1-4; cdr3_aa: CASSTATTGGTKLFF
v_call: TRBV20-1; j_call: TRBJ2-1; cdr3_aa: CSARDRRTSGIYEQFF
v_call: TRBV9; j_call: TRBJ2-1; cdr3_aa: CASSLTGPGDNEQFF
v_call: TRBV4-1; j_call: TRBJ2-3; cdr3_aa: CASSQEVLGSGPGDTQYF
v_call: TRBV27; j_call: TRBJ2-3; cdr3_aa: CASSPTGLAGAIAQYF
v_call: TRBV9; j_call: TRBJ2-3; cdr3_aa: CASSVGPSGRSTDTQYF